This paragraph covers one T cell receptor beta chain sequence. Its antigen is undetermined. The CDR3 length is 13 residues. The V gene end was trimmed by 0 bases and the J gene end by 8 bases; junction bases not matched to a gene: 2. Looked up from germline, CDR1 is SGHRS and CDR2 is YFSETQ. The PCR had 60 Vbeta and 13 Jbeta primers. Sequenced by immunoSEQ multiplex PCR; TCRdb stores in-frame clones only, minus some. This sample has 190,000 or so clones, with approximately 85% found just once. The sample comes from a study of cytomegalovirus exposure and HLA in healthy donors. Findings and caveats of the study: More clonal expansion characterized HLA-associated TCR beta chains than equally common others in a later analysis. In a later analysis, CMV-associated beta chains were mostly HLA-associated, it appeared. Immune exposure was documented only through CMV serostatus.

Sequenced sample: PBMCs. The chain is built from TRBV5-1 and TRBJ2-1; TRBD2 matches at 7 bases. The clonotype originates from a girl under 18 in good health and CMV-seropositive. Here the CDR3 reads CASSLARGDEQFF. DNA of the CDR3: TGCGCCAGCAGCTTGGCCCGGGGGGATGAGCAGTTCTTC.